One and the same sample provided the 3 T cell receptor beta chains below, sequenced in a study of response to subunit inactivated influenza vaccine. One entry per CDR3 protein results from TCRdb running MiXCR on the RT-PCR reads. The sample contains hundreds of thousands of distinct CDR3 sequences, 13% to 15% of which appear only once. The specimen comprised PBMCs from blood, sampled around 15 days before vaccination. These receptors all stem from a man aged 45-60 years who received an inactivated influenza vaccine.

There are many counts of this clonotype. The CDR3 DNA reads TGTGCCAGCAGCTTTCACAGTGGTGGCCGGGAGACCCAGTACTTC. Its protein is CASSFHSGGRETQYF. The chain links TRBV7-9 to TRBJ2-5; no reliable D call. The CDR3 has 15 residues. The germline V gene encodes CDR1 SEHNR and CDR2 FQNEAQ (reference sequence). Trimming cost V 3 bases and J 5 bases, with 16 bases left between them.

There are a few counts of this clonotype. The chain is built from TRBV12-3 or TRBV12-4 and TRBJ1-1; unclear D gene. Deletions cut 9 bases from V and 5 bases from J, with 13 bases between. This CDR3 region has 12 residues. The CDR3 DNA reads as TGTGCCAGTGTAATCGTGGGGACTGAAGCTTTCTTT. Translating it yields CASVIVGTEAFF.

The chain couples TRBV7-8 to TRBJ2-7; 7 nucleotides agree with TRBD1. The CDR3 loop spans 15 amino acids. V lost 4 bases and J lost 2; bases outside the gene matches: 8. Germline CDR1 reads SGHVS; CDR2 reads FQNEAQ. CDR3 loop: CASSSFGTDTYEQYF. DNA of the CDR3: TGTGCCAGCAGCTCCTTCGGGACAGACACCTACGAGCAGTACTTC.